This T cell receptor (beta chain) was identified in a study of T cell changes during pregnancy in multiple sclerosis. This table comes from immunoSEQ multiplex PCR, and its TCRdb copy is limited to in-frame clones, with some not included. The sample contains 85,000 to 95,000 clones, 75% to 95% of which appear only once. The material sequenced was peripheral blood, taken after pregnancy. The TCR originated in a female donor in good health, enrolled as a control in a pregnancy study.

DNA of the CDR3: TGTGCCAGCAGTTACAGACAGAATGGCTACACCTTC. This gives the protein CASSYRQNGYTF. V is TRBV6-5 and J is TRBJ1-2, with a weak D call TRBD1 (5 bases). Trimming stripped 2 bases from V and 6 bases from J, with 7 bases between. The CDR3 is 12 amino acids. Germline V CDR1 and CDR2: MNHEY, SVGAGI.